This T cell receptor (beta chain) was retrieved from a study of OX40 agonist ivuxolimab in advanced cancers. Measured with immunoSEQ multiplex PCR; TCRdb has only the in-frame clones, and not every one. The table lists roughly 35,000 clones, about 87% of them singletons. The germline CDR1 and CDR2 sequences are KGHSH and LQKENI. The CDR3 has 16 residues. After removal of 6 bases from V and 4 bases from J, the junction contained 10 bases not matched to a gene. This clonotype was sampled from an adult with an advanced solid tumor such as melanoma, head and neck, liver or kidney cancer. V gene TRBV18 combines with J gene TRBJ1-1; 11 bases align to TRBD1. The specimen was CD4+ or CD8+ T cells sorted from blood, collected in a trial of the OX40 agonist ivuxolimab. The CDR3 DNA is TGTGCCAGCTCCCCCATAGGGACAGGGGGGTTCACTGAAGCTTTCTTT. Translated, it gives CASSPIGTGGFTEAFF.